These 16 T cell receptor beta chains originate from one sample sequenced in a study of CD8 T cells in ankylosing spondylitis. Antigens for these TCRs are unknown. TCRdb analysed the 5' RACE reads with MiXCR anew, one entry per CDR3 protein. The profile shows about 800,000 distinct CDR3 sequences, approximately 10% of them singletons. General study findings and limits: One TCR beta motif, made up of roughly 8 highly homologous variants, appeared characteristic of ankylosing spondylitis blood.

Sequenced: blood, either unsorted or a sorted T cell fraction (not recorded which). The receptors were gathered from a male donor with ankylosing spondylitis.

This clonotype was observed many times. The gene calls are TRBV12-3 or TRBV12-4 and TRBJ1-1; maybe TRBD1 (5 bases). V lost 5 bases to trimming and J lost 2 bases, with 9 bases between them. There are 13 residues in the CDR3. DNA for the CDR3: TGTGCCAGCAGTCGGACACCCAACACTGAAGCTTTCTTT. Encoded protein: CASSRTPNTEAFF.

Here the CDR3 DNA reads TGTGCCACCAGCAGAGAGCGGGGGAGAGACGAGCAGTACTTC. This translates into CATSRERGRDEQYF. J is TRBJ2-7 and V is TRBV15; 7 nucleotides line up with TRBD2. V was pared by 0 bases and J by 5 bases, with 4 bases of the junction left unmatched. The CDR3 is 14 amino acids. The V gene's germline CDR1 is LNHNV and CDR2 YYDKDF (reference sequence).

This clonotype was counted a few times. The CDR3 DNA reads TGTGCCAGCTCACCACGAAGCGAAAGAGGAGAGACCCAGTACTTC. This gives the protein CASSPRSERGETQYF. V usage is TRBV18 and J usage is TRBJ2-5; no clear D gene. V was clipped by 1 base and J by 4 bases, with 13 bases between them. The CDR3 runs to 15 residues. Germline V gene lookup returns CDR1 KGHSH and CDR2 LQKENI.

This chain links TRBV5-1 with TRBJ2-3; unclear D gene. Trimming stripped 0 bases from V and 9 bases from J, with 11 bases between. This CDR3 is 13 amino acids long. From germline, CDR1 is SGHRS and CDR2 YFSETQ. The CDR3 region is CASSLVGMDTQYF. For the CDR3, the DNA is TGCGCCAGCAGCTTGGTAGGGATGGACACGCAGTATTTT.

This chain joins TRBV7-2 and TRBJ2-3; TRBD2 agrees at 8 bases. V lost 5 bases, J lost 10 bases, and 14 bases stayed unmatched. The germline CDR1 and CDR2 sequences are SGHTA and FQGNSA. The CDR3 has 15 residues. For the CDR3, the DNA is TGTGCCAGCAGCCCGAGAGAGGTAGCGGGGTATGCGCAGTATTTT. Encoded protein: CASSPREVAGYAQYF. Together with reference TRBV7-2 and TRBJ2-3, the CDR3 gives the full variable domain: GAGVSQSPSNKVTEKGKDVELRCDPISGHTALYWYRQSLGQGLEFLIYFQGNSAPDKSGLPSDRFSAERTGGSVSTLTIQRTQQEDSAVYLCASSPREVAGYAQYFGPGTRLTVL.

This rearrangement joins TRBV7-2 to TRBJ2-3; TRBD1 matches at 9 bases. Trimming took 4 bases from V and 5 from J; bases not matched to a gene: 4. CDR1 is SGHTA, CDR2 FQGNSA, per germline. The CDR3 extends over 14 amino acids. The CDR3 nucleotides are TGTGCCAGCAGCTCGGGACAGGGATTAGATACGCAGTATTTT. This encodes CASSSGQGLDTQYF. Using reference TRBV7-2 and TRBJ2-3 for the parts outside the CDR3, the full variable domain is GAGVSQSPSNKVTEKGKDVELRCDPISGHTALYWYRQSLGQGLEFLIYFQGNSAPDKSGLPSDRFSAERTGGSVSTLTIQRTQQEDSAVYLCASSSGQGLDTQYFGPGTRLTVL.

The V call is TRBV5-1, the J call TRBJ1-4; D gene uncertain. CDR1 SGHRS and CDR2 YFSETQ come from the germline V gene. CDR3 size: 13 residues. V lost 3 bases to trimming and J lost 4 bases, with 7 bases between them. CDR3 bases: TGCGCCAGCAGCTCAGAAGATAATGAAAAACTGTTTTTT. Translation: CASSSEDNEKLFF.

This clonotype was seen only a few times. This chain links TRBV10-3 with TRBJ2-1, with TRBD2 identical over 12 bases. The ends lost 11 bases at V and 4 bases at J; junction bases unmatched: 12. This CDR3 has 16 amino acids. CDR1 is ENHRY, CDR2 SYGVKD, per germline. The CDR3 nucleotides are TGTGCCGTCTCTAGCGGGAGGGCCCCCCCTTACAATGAGCAGTTCTTC. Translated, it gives CAVSSGRAPPYNEQFF.

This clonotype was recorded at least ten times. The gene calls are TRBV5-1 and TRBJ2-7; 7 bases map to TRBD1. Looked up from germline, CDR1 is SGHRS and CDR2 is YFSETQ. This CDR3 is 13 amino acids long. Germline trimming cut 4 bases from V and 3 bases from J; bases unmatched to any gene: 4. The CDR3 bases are TGCGCCAGCAGCCGGGACAGTGACTACGAGCAGTACTTC. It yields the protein CASSRDSDYEQYF.

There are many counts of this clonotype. In DNA, the CDR3 is TGCAGCGTAGCCCGGACAGGGGGCTCAGATACGCAGTATTTT. Encoded protein: CSVARTGGSDTQYF. The chain has TRBV29-1 and TRBJ2-3; 11 nucleotides match TRBD1. CDR1 SQVTM and CDR2 ANQGSEA come from the germline V gene. The ends lost 6 bases at V and 4 bases at J; junction bases unmatched: 6. The CDR3 spans 14 residues.

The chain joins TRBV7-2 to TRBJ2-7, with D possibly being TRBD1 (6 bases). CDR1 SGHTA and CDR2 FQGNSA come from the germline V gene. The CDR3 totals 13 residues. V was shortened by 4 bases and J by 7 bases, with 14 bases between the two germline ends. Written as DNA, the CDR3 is TGTGCCAGCAGCTCGAGACAGGAGGTTGAGCAGTACTTC. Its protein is CASSSRQEVEQYF.

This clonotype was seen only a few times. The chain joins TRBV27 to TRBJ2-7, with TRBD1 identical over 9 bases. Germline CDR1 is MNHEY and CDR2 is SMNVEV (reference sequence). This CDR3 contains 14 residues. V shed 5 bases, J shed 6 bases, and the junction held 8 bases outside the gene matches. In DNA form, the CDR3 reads TGTGCCAGCAGTCAGGGACAGGGCCTCTCCGAGCAGTACTTC. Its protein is CASSQGQGLSEQYF.

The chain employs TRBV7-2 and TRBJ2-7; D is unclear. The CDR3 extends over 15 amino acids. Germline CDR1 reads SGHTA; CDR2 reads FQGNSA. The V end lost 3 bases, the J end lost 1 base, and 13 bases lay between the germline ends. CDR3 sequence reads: CASSLVPVESYEQYF. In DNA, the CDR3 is TGTGCCAGCAGCTTGGTCCCGGTGGAGTCCTACGAGCAGTACTTC.

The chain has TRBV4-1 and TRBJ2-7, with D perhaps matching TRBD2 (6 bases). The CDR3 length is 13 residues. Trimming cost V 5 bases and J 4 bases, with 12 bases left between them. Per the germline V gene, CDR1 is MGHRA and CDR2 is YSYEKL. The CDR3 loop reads CASSKRGLYEQYF. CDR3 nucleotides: TGCGCCAGCAGCAAAAGGGGACTTTACGAGCAGTACTTC.

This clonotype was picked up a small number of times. CDR3 residues: CRAFGWGGPETQYF. CDR3 nucleotide sequence: TGCAGGGCGTTTGGGTGGGGCGGGCCGGAGACCCAGTACTTC. The rearrangement uses TRBV20-1 and TRBJ2-5; D tentatively fits TRBD1 or TRBD2 (5 bases each). CDR3 length: 14 amino acids. Germline loops: CDR1 DFQATT, CDR2 SNEGSKA (reference sequence).

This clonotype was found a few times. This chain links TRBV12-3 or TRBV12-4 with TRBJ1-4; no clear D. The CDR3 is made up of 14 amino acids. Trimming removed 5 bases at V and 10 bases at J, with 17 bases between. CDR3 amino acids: CASSPGRKFGKLFF. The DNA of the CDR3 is TGTGCCAGCAGTCCCGGACGAAAGTTTGGAAAACTGTTTTTT.